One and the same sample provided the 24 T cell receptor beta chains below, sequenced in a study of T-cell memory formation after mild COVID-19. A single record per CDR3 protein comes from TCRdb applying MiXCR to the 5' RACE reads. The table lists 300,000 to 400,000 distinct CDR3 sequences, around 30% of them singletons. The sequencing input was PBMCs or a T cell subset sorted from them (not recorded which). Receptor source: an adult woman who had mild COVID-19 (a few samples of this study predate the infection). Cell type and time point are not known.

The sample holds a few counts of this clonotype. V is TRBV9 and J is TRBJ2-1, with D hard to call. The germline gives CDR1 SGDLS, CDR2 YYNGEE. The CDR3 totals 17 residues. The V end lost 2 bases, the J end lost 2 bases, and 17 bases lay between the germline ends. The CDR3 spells CASSVSLPTGPYNEQFF. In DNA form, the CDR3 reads TGTGCCAGCAGCGTGTCTCTCCCGACTGGACCCTACAATGAGCAGTTCTTC.

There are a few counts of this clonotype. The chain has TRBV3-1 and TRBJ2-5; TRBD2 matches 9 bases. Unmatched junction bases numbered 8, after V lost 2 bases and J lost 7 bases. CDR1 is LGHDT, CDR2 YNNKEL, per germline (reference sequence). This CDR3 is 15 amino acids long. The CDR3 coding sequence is TGTGCCAGCAGCCAAAGCCTAGCGGGGTCGTGGACCCAGTACTTC. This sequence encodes CASSQSLAGSWTQYF.

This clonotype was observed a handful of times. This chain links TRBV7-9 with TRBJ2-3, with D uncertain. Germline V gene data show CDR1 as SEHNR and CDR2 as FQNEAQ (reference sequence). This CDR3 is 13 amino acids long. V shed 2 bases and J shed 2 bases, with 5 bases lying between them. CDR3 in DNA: TGTGCCAGCAGCTTATACTACACAGATACGCAGTATTTT. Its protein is CASSLYYTDTQYF.

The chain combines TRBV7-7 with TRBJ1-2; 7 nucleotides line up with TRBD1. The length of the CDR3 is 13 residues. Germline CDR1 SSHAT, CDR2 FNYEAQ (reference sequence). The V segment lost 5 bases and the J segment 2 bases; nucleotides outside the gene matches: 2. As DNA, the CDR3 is TGTGCCAGCAGCCGGGGACAGAACTATGGCTACACCTTC. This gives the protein CASSRGQNYGYTF.

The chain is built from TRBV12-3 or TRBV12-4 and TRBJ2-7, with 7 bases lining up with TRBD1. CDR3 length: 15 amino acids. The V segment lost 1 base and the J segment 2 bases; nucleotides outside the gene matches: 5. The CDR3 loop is CASSLGQTGTYEQYF. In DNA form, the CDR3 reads TGTGCCAGCAGTTTAGGGCAGACAGGGACCTACGAGCAGTACTTC.

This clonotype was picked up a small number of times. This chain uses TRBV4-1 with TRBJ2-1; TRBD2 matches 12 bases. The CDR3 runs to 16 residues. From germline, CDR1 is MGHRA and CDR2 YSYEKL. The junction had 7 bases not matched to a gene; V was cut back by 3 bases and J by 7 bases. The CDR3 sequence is CASSHPPTSGGNEQFF. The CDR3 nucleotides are TGCGCCAGCAGCCACCCGCCGACTAGCGGGGGAAATGAGCAGTTCTTC.

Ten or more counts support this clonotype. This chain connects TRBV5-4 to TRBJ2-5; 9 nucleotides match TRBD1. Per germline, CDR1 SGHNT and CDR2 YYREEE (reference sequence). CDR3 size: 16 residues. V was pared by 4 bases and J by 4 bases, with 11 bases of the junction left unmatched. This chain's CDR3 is CASSHEPRQGGETQYF. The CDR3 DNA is TGTGCCAGCAGCCATGAGCCACGACAGGGGGGAGAGACCCAGTACTTC.

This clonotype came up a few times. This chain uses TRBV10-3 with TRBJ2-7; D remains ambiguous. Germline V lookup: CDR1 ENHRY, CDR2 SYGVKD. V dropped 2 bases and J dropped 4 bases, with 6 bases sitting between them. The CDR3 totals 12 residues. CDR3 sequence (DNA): TGTGCCATCAGTGAGCCGAGTTACGAGCAGTACTTC. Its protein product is CAISEPSYEQYF.

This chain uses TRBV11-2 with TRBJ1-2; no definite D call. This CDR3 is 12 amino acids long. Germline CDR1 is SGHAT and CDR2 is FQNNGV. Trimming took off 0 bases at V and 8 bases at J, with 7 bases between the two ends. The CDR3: CASSLEAVGYTF. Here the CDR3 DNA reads TGTGCCAGCAGCTTAGAAGCCGTGGGCTACACCTTC. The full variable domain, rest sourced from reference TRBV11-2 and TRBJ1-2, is EAGVAQSPRYKIIEKRQSVAFWCNPISGHATLYWYQQILGQGPKLLIQFQNNGVVDDSQLPKDRFSAERLKGVDSTLKIQPAKLEDSAVYLCASSLEAVGYTFGSGTRLTVV.

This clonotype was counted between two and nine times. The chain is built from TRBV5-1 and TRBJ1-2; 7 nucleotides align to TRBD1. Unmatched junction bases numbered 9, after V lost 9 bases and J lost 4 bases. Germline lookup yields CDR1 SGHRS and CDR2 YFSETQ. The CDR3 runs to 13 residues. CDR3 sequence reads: CATSVTGLYGYTF. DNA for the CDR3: TGCGCCACCTCTGTGACAGGGCTCTATGGCTACACCTTC.

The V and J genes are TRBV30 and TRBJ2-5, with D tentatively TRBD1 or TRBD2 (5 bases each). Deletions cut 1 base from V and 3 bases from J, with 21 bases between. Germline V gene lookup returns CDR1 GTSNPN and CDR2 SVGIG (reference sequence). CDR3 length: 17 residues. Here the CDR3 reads CAWSATLSAGTKETQYF. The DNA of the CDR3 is TGTGCCTGGAGTGCCACATTGTCCGCTGGGACCAAAGAGACCCAGTACTTC.

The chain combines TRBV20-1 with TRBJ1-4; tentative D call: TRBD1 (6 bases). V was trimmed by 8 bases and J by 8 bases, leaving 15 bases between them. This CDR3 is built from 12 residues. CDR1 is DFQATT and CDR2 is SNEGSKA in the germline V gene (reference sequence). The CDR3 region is CSPSQGDEKLFF. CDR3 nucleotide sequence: TGCAGTCCATCACAGGGTGACGAAAAACTGTTTTTT.

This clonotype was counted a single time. CDR3 in DNA: TGTGCCAGCAGGCTAGCGGGGGGGGTCGTTGAGACCCAGTACTTC. It is translated as CASRLAGGVVETQYF. The chain recombines TRBV12-3 or TRBV12-4 with TRBJ2-5, with 12 bases lining up with TRBD2. V lost 6 bases, J lost 5 bases, and 7 bases stayed unmatched. The CDR3 contains 15 residues.

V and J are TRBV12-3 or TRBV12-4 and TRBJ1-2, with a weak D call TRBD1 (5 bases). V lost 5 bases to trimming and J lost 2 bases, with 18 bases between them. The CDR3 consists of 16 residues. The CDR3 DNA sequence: TGTGCCAGCAGTCCACCTGGGACCCTAAGGAACTATGGCTACACCTTC. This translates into CASSPPGTLRNYGYTF.

CDR3 region: CATAANGRTDTQYF. The CDR3 DNA reads TGTGCCACCGCTGCGAACGGCCGCACAGATACGCAGTATTTT. The J gene is TRBJ2-3, the V gene TRBV15; the D is unclear. The V end lost 8 bases, the J end lost 1 base, and 13 bases lay between the germline ends. Looked up from germline, CDR1 is LNHNV and CDR2 is YYDKDF (reference sequence). This CDR3 has 14 amino acids. The whole variable domain, filled in from reference TRBV15 and TRBJ2-3, reads DAMVIQNPRYQVTQFGKPVTLSCSQTLNHNVMYWYQQKSSQAPKLLFHYYDKDFNNEADTPDNFQSRRPNTSFCFLDIRSPGLGDTAMYLCATAANGRTDTQYFGPGTRLTVL.

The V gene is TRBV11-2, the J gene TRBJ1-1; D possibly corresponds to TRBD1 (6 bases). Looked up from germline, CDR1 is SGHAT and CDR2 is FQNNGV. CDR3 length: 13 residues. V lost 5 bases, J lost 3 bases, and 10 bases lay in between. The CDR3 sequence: CASSTHRDTEAFF. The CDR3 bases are TGTGCCAGCAGCACTCACAGGGACACTGAAGCTTTCTTT.

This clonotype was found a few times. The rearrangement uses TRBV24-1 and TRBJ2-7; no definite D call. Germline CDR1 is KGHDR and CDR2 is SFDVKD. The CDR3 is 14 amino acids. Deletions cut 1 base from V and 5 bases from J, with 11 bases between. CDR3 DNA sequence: TGTGCCACCAGTGATTTATTGACGGGCAACGAGCAGTACTTC. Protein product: CATSDLLTGNEQYF.

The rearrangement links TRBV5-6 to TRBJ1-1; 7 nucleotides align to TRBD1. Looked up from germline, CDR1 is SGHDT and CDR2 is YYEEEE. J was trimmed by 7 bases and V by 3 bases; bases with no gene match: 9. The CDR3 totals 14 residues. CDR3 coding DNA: TGTGCCAGCAGCTCGTGGTACAGGGGTAGTGAAGCTTTCTTT. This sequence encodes CASSSWYRGSEAFF.

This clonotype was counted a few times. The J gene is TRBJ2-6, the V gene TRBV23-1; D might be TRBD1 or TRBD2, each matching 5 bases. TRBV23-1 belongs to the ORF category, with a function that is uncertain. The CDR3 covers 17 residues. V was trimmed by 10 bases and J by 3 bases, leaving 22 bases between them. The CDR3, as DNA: TGCGCCACCCACTCGGGGACCTGTCGCTTTGGGGCCAACGTCCTGACTTTC. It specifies CATHSGTCRFGANVLTF.

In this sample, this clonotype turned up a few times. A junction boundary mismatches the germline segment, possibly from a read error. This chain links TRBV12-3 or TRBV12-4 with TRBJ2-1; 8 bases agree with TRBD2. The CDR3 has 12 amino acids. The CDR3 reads CASTSLGLVSLF. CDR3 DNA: TGTGCCAGCACATCCCTGGGACTAGTTTCCCTCTTC.

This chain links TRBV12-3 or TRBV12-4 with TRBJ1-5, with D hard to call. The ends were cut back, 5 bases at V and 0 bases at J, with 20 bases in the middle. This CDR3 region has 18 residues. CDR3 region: CASSLGLSQTYSNQPQHF. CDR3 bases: TGTGCCAGCAGTCTCGGTTTATCTCAGACGTATAGCAATCAGCCCCAGCATTTT.

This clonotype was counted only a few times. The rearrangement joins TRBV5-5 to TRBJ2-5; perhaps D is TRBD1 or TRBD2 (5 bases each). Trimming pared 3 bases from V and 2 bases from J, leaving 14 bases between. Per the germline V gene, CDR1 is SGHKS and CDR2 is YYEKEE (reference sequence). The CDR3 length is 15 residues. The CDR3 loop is CASSSGSGGQETQYF. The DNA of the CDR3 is TGTGCCAGCAGCTCGGGCAGTGGGGGTCAAGAGACCCAGTACTTC.

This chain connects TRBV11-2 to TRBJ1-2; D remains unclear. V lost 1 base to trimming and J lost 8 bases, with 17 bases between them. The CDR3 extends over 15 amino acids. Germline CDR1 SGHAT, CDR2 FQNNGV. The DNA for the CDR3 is TGTGCCAGCAGCTTAGCACCCGGGCGCGCGGGGGGCTACACCTTC. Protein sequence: CASSLAPGRAGGYTF.

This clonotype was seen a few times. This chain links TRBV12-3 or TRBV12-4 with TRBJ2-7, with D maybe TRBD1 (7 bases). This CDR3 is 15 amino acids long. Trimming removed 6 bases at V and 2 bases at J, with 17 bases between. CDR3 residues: CASSPRQGGTYEQYF. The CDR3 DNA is TGTGCCAGCAGCCCTCGACAGGGAGGAACCTACGAGCAGTACTTC.